These 18 T cell receptor beta chains came from one sample sequenced in a study of T cell responses to AZD1222 COVID-19 vaccine. Profiled with immunoSEQ multiplex PCR; TCRdb holds only in-frame clones, not every one. The sample lists 95,000 to 150,000 clones, roughly 90% occurring once. Material: peripheral blood, obtained on day 0 of AZD1222 vaccination. The receptors come from an adult in good health.

V and J are TRBV11-2 and TRBJ1-4; D is unclear. The V end was cut by 1 base, the J end by 3 bases, with 6 bases between. Germline CDR1 and CDR2: SGHAT and FQNNGV. The CDR3 loop spans 14 amino acids. In nucleotides, the CDR3 is TGTGCCAGCAGCTTAGGGTCGGCTAATGAAAAACTGTTTTTT. Protein product: CASSLGSANEKLFF.

This chain uses TRBV18 with TRBJ1-2; no clear D gene. The CDR3 runs 14 residues. Germline CDR1 KGHSH, CDR2 LQKENI. V lost 3 bases and J lost 4, with 12 bases in between. The CDR3 DNA reads as TGTGCCAGCTCACCCGGCTCCTGGGGCTATGGCTACACCTTC. Its translation: CASSPGSWGYGYTF.

This chain uses TRBV7-2 with TRBJ1-2, with TRBD1 as a possible D gene (6 bases). V dropped 5 bases and J dropped 8 bases, with 15 bases sitting between them. The germline V gene encodes CDR1 SGHTA and CDR2 FQGNSA. The CDR3 runs to 13 residues. The CDR3 nucleotides are TGTGCCAGCAGCCCCGGGGGGCTCGGCGGCTACACCTTC. Protein: CASSPGGLGGYTF.

This rearrangement joins TRBV6-2 or TRBV6-3 to TRBJ2-1; D might be TRBD2 (5 bases). V lost 2 bases, J lost 1 base, and 9 bases lay in between. This CDR3 comprises 15 residues. CDR1 MNHEY and CDR2 SVGEGT come from the germline V gene. This CDR3 reads CASSYGGVSYNEQFF. In DNA, the CDR3 is TGTGCCAGCAGTTACGGAGGAGTTTCCTACAATGAGCAGTTCTTC.

This chain joins TRBV5-1 and TRBJ1-2; D is possibly TRBD1 (5 bases). CDR1 is SGHRS, CDR2 YFSETQ, per germline. Trimming removed 4 bases at V and 13 bases at J, with 20 bases between. The CDR3 covers 13 residues. The chain's CDR3 is CASSPRTGLNSTF. CDR3 DNA: TGCGCCAGCAGCCCCCGTACGGGGCTTAATAGCACCTTC.

The gene calls are TRBV5-1 and TRBJ1-2; the D gene is possibly TRBD1 (6 bases). The CDR3 covers 13 residues. The germline gives CDR1 SGHRS, CDR2 YFSETQ. The V gene lost 5 bases and the J gene lost 7 bases, with 15 bases spanning the gap. The CDR3 region is CASSLDSFFGYTF. Here the CDR3 DNA reads TGCGCCAGCAGTCTGGACAGTTTCTTTGGCTACACCTTC.

This chain uses TRBV9 with TRBJ2-1; 8 positions agree with TRBD2. The CDR3 sequence is 17 residues long. CDR1 is SGDLS and CDR2 is YYNGEE in the germline V gene. Trimming took 4 bases from V and 2 from J; bases not matched to a gene: 11. The CDR3 nucleotides are TGTGCCAGCAGCCCCCCGAGCGGGGGAATAACCTACAATGAGCAGTTCTTC. It translates to CASSPPSGGITYNEQFF. The full variable domain, completed using reference TRBV9 and TRBJ2-1, is DSGVTQTPKHLITATGQRVTLRCSPRSGDLSVYWYQQSLDQGLQFLIQYYNGEERAKGNILERFSAQQFPDLHSELNLSSLELGDSALYFCASSPPSGGITYNEQFFGPGTRLTVL.

The J gene is TRBJ1-2, the V gene TRBV7-3; D is perhaps TRBD1 (5 bases). CDR1 and CDR2 from the germline V gene are SGHTA and FQGTGA. This CDR3 has 14 residues. V lost 2 bases to trimming and J lost 4 bases, with 11 bases between them. The CDR3 spells CASSLRPGSYGYTF. CDR3 bases: TGTGCCAGCAGCTTACGGCCAGGGTCCTATGGCTACACCTTC.

To note about this clone: Other nucleotide sequences from this sample produce the same CDR3. The chain carries TRBV2 and TRBJ1-2; D gene ambiguous. V was trimmed by 4 bases and J by 2 bases, leaving 8 bases between them. Germline assignment: CDR1 SNHLY and CDR2 FYNNEI. This CDR3 spans 13 amino acids. CDR3 amino acids: CASSGDTNYGYTF. The CDR3, as DNA: TGTGCCAGCAGTGGTGACACCAACTATGGCTACACCTTC. The full variable domain, with the rest looked up from reference TRBV2 and TRBJ1-2, is EPEVTQTPSHQVTQMGQEVILRCVPISNHLYFYWYRQILGQKVEFLVSFYNNEISEKSEIFDDQFSVERPDGSNFTLKIRSTKLEDSAMYFCASSGDTNYGYTFGSGTRLTVV.

The rearrangement links TRBV5-8 to TRBJ1-4; no clear D gene. Germline CDR1 reads SGHTS; CDR2 reads YDEGEE. This CDR3 comprises 16 residues. Between the trimmed V and J ends, which lost 7 bases and 1 base, there was a span of 17 bases. The CDR3 bases are TGTGCCAGCCTTGACCTCCGGGATGGAACTAATGAAAAACTGTTTTTT. This gives the protein CASLDLRDGTNEKLFF. The full variable domain, its missing parts supplied by reference TRBV5-8 and TRBJ1-4, is EAGVTQSPTHLIKTRGQQATLRCSPISGHTSVYWYQQALGLGLQFLLWYDEGEERNRGNFPPRFSGRQFPNYSSELNVNALELEDSALYLCASLDLRDGTNEKLFFGSGTQLSVL.

This chain connects TRBV10-3 to TRBJ1-2, with unresolved D. CDR1 ENHRY and CDR2 SYGVKD come from the germline V gene. The CDR3 has 13 residues. V lost 7 bases to trimming and J lost 2 bases, with 11 bases between them. CDR3 in DNA: TGTGCCATCAACAGTGGCAGGAACTATGGCTACACCTTC. It translates to CAINSGRNYGYTF.

The chain is built from TRBV7-9 and TRBJ2-7; D remains ambiguous. CDR3 length: 15 residues. Deletions cut 0 bases from V and 1 base from J, with 10 bases between. CDR1 SEHNR and CDR2 FQNEAQ come from the germline V gene (reference sequence). CDR3 in DNA: TGTGCCAGCAGCTTAGCCGGACCAGCGTCCTACGAGCAGTACTTC. Protein: CASSLAGPASYEQYF.

Concerning this clone: The sample carries other DNA sequences with the same CDR3. This rearrangement joins TRBV5-1 to TRBJ2-3; the D is unclear. Trimming stripped 0 bases from V and 6 bases from J, with 5 bases between. This CDR3 region has 12 residues. In germline, CDR1 is SGHRS, CDR2 YFSETQ. As DNA, the CDR3 is TGCGCCAGCAGCTTGGTAGGGGATACGCAGTATTTT. Its protein product is CASSLVGDTQYF. The full variable domain, with the rest looked up from reference TRBV5-1 and TRBJ2-3, is KAGVTQTPRYLIKTRGQQVTLSCSPISGHRSVSWYQQTPGQGLQFLFEYFSETQRNKGNFPGRFSGRQFSNSRSEMNVSTLELGDSALYLCASSLVGDTQYFGPGTRLTVL.

V is TRBV28 and J is TRBJ1-1; D is undetermined. V lost 2 bases and J lost 5, with 6 bases in between. The CDR3 runs 12 residues. Germline CDR1 MDHEN, CDR2 SYDVKM. CDR3: CASSLMGTEAFF. The CDR3 DNA reads as TGTGCCAGCAGTTTAATGGGGACTGAAGCTTTCTTT.

This sequence joins TRBV11-2 and TRBJ2-1, with D perhaps assigned TRBD1 or TRBD2 (5 bases each). V was trimmed by 0 bases and J by 10 bases, leaving 16 bases between them. The CDR3 consists of 15 residues. Germline CDR1 is SGHAT and CDR2 is FQNNGV. The CDR3 nucleotides are TGTGCCAGCAGCTTAGACCCCGGGACCGCACGCGAGCAGTTCTTC. It codes for CASSLDPGTAREQFF.

V and J are TRBV6-5 and TRBJ2-1; D possibly corresponds to TRBD2 (6 bases). CDR1 is MNHEY and CDR2 is SVGAGI in the germline V gene. The CDR3 is 13 residues long. Trimming shortened V by 6 bases and J by 9 bases, and 15 bases separated the two germline ends. The CDR3 DNA follows: TGTGCCAGCAGGACTGTCGGTAGCGGTGAGCAGTTCTTC. Protein sequence: CASRTVGSGEQFF.

The chain uses TRBV7-3 and TRBJ1-2; 10 bases align to TRBD1. The CDR3 has 15 residues. Germline V gene sequence: CDR1 SGHTA, CDR2 FQGTGA. J was trimmed by 4 bases and V by 5 bases; bases with no gene match: 7. CDR3 DNA: TGTGCCAGCAGCCAAGGGACAGGGGAAGGCTATGGCTACACCTTC. Translation gives CASSQGTGEGYGYTF.

The chain employs TRBV6-6 and TRBJ2-7; D unclear. Germline V CDR1 and CDR2: MNHNY, SVGAGI (reference sequence). This CDR3 is built from 12 residues. Trimming took 6 bases from V and 3 from J, leaving 9 bases between them. The CDR3, as DNA: TGTGCCAGCAGCCGCCAGATCTACGAGCAGTACTTC. Amino acid sequence: CASSRQIYEQYF.